This is a list of T cell receptor beta chains from one sample in a study of blood T cell repertoires in COVID-19. Some clones are missing from TCRdb's copy, which holds only in-frame ones; the method was immunoSEQ multiplex PCR. The sample lists 350,000 to 400,000 clones; over 75% were seen once. Input material: PBMCs or T cells enriched from blood (not recorded which). Receptor source: a man aged 18 to 29 who had recovered from COVID-19. The CDR3 runs from the conserved cysteine through the conserved F or W. A D gene is named only where the DNA matches it firmly. The size field is filled for only some rows; it gives once, few, many or a size class.

CDR3	DNA	size	length	J	V	D
CASSLSPTLYEQYF	TGTGCCAGCAGCTTATCGCCGACACTCTACGAGCAGTACTTC	-	14	TRBJ2-7	TRBV7-6	-
CASKDRGQNTYF	TGTGCCAGCAAGGACAGGGGGCAGAATACCTACTTT	-	12	TRBJ1-1	TRBV27	TRBD1
CASSVVPGGAYGYTF	TGTGCCAGCAGCGTAGTCCCAGGGGGCGCCTATGGCTACACCTTC	-	15	TRBJ1-2	TRBV9	TRBD1
CASSEAGGPQHF	TGTGCCAGCAGTGAGGCGGGGGGGCCCCAGCATTTT	-	12	TRBJ1-5	TRBV25-1	-
CASTPSGMLNNEQFF	TGTGCCAGCACCCCGAGCGGGATGCTTAACAATGAGCAGTTCTTC	-	15	TRBJ2-1	TRBV28	TRBD2
CASSLGGGGPANTQYF	TGTGCCAGCAGCTTGGGTGGCGGGGGCCCCGCGAATACGCAGTATTTT	-	16	TRBJ2-3	TRBV5-8	-
CASSVSPGSDTEAFF	TGTGCCAGCAGCGTATCCCCAGGGTCAGACACTGAAGCTTTCTTT	-	15	TRBJ1-1	TRBV9	-
CAWSAGQGYEQYF	TGTGCCTGGAGTGCGGGACAGGGATACGAGCAGTACTTC	-	13	TRBJ2-7	TRBV30	TRBD1
CASSLAVSGNTIYF	TGTGCCAGCAGTTTGGCGGTCTCTGGAAACACCATATATTTT	-	14	TRBJ1-3	TRBV28	-
CASSQQGKANYGYTF	TGTGCCAGCAGTCAACAGGGGAAAGCTAACTATGGCTACACCTTC	-	15	TRBJ1-2	TRBV2	TRBD1
CASSYLGQENQPQHF	TGTGCCAGCAGTTACCTAGGACAGGAGAATCAGCCCCAGCATTTT	once	15	TRBJ1-5	TRBV6-6	TRBD1
CASSLGASGDTDTQYF	TGCGCCAGCAGCTTGGGAGCTAGCGGGGACACAGATACGCAGTATTTT	-	16	TRBJ2-3	TRBV5-1	TRBD2
CASSLTVGANVLTF	TGTGCCAGCAGCTTAACGGTTGGGGCCAACGTCCTGACTTTC	once	14	TRBJ2-6	TRBV7-9	-
CASSPDGAYGYTF	TGTGCCAGCTCTCCCGACGGAGCCTATGGCTACACCTTC	-	13	TRBJ1-2	TRBV18	-
CASSPAGTGRNEQFF	TGTGCCAGCAGCCCCGCAGGGACAGGGAGGAATGAGCAGTTCTTC	once	15	TRBJ2-1	TRBV9	TRBD1
CASSSGPGGALRLETQYF	TGTGCCAGCAGCTCGGGCCCGGGAGGGGCCCTCCGGTTGGAGACCCAGTACTTC	-	18	TRBJ2-5	TRBV7-9	TRBD2
CASSPSGGTSGSGEQFF	TGTGCCAGCAGCCCAAGTGGAGGGACTAGCGGGAGTGGTGAGCAGTTCTTC	-	17	TRBJ2-1	TRBV11-2	TRBD2
CASIDGAGGQEQYF	TGTGCCAGCATCGACGGGGCAGGGGGACAGGAGCAGTACTTC	-	14	TRBJ2-7	TRBV5-4	TRBD1
CASSIYGTGELFF	TGTGCCAGTAGTATATACGGCACCGGGGAGCTGTTTTTT	-	13	TRBJ2-2	TRBV19	-
CASSPWGQGYSYEQYF	TGTGCCAGCTCACCATGGGGACAGGGGTACTCCTACGAGCAGTACTTC	-	16	TRBJ2-7	TRBV18	TRBD1
CAISDGNTEAFF	TGTGCCATCAGTGACGGGAACACTGAAGCTTTCTTT	-	12	TRBJ1-1	TRBV10-3	-
CAWSVQALEQYF	TGTGCCTGGAGTGTACAGGCTCTCGAGCAGTACTTC	-	12	TRBJ2-7	TRBV30	-
CASSRRTGSGTDTQYF	TGTGCCAGCAGCAGGCGGACAGGGTCGGGCACAGATACGCAGTATTTT	-	16	TRBJ2-3	TRBV5-4	TRBD1
CASSRGTGQETQYF	TGTGCCAGCAGTCGGGGGACAGGACAAGAGACCCAGTACTTC	-	14	TRBJ2-5	TRBV6-5	TRBD1
CASSFSGGQETQYF	TGTGCCAGCAGCTTTTCGGGGGGGCAAGAGACCCAGTACTTC	-	14	TRBJ2-5	TRBV11-2	TRBD2
CASIAEGNTIYF	TGTGCCAGTATCGCGGAAGGAAACACCATATATTTT	-	12	TRBJ1-3	TRBV19	-
CSVEDRFGTGHSYEQYF	TGCAGCGTTGAAGATCGCTTCGGAACAGGGCACTCCTACGAGCAGTACTTC	once	17	TRBJ2-7	TRBV29-1	-
CASSLGQAAGSPLHF	TGCGCCAGCAGCCTCGGACAGGCGGCAGGTTCACCCCTCCACTTT	-	15	TRBJ1-6	TRBV5-1	TRBD1
CASSSGVAYNSPLHF	TGTGCCAGTAGTTCAGGGGTGGCCTATAATTCACCCCTCCACTTT	-	15	TRBJ1-6	TRBV19	-